These 23 T cell receptor beta chains originate from one sample sequenced in a study of T cells in Graves' hyperthyroidism and ophthalmopathy. Researchers amplified the TCR beta CDR3 regions from RNA transcripts. When the TCR CDR3 underwent first-round RT-PCR, the HTBI primer set was used. One entry per CDR3 protein, called by TCRdb with MiXCR from the multiplex PCR reads. Of 480,000 or so distinct CDR3 sequences listed, around 50% are singletons. Material for sequencing was peripheral blood or thyroid tissue (not recorded which). Receptors were obtained from an adult woman with Graves' disease, either hyperthyroidism or ophthalmopathy (not recorded which).

This rearrangement joins TRBV2 to TRBJ1-5, with TRBD1 identical over 8 bases. This CDR3 contains 14 residues. Germline lookup yields CDR1 SNHLY and CDR2 FYNNEI. The V gene end was trimmed by 8 bases and the J gene end by 4 bases; junction bases not matched to a gene: 7. CDR3 residues: CASRRQGLNQPQHF. CDR3 DNA: TGTGCCAGCCGACGACAGGGGTTAAATCAGCCCCAGCATTTT.

Worth noting for this clonotype: A much larger clone differs from this one at a single base, so this may be a read error. The rearrangement joins TRBV6-2 or TRBV6-3 to TRBJ1-2; D is perhaps TRBD1 (6 bases). CDR1 is MNHEY, CDR2 SVGEGT, per germline. The CDR3 runs to 13 residues. Here the CDR3 reads CAIRQDQSYGYTF. The CDR3 DNA is TGTGCAATTCGACAGGACCAAAGCTATGGCTACACCTTC.

The gene calls are TRBV15 and TRBJ1-4; D is ambiguous. This CDR3 has 16 residues. Between the trimmed V and J ends, which lost 0 bases and 7 bases, there was a span of 15 bases. The germline V gene has CDR1 LNHNV and CDR2 YYDKDF (reference sequence). The CDR3 DNA follows: TGTGCCACCAGCAGAGATAGAGCGGGGTTGGGTGAAAAACTGTTTTTT. Translation gives CATSRDRAGLGEKLFF.

The chain is built from TRBV10-3 and TRBJ2-7; D possibly corresponds to TRBD1 (6 bases). Germline V gene data show CDR1 as ENHRY and CDR2 as SYGVKD. CDR3 length: 14 residues. V was pared by 4 bases and J by 3 bases, with 13 bases between. The CDR3 sequence: CAISASGQNYEQYF. CDR3 coding DNA: TGTGCCATCAGTGCCTCCGGACAGAACTACGAGCAGTACTTC.

This chain joins TRBV5-1 and TRBJ1-1; D unresolved. V lost 2 bases, J lost 5 bases, and 13 bases lay in between. CDR1 and CDR2 (germline): SGHRS, YFSETQ. CDR3 length: 14 residues. The CDR3, as DNA: TGCGCCAGCAGCTTTTTAGTGTCGGGGACTGAAGCTTTCTTT. It translates to CASSFLVSGTEAFF.

CDR3 residues: CASSRPTLAGGPGTGELFF. The CDR3 DNA reads as TGTGCCAGCAGCCGACCGACGCTAGCGGGAGGGCCGGGCACCGGGGAGCTGTTTTTT. This chain joins TRBV11-2 and TRBJ2-2; 12 bases are shared with TRBD2. The ends lost 5 bases at V and 4 bases at J; junction bases unmatched: 14. In germline, CDR1 is SGHAT, CDR2 FQNNGV. The length of the CDR3 is 19 residues.

The chain couples TRBV10-2 to TRBJ2-5; 14 nucleotides align to TRBD2. V trimming: 2 bases; J trimming: 5 bases; junction bases outside the gene matches: 7. The V gene's germline CDR1 is WSHSY and CDR2 SAAADI. CDR3 length equals 17 residues. Written as DNA, the CDR3 is TGCGCCAGCAGTGAGCCTTCGACTAGCGGGAGGGGGGAGACCCAGTACTTC. This encodes CASSEPSTSGRGETQYF.

This clonotype was counted at least ten times. The V call is TRBV7-2, the J call TRBJ2-7, with D hard to call. This CDR3 comprises 13 residues. The V gene's germline CDR1 is SGHTA and CDR2 FQGNSA. V lost 5 bases and J 4 bases, leaving 12 bases between the germline ends. CDR3 DNA: TGTGCCAGCAGCCGTAGTCCCCTTTACGAGCAGTACTTC. Its translation is CASSRSPLYEQYF.

This clonotype has ten or more counts. The V and J genes are TRBV12-3 or TRBV12-4 and TRBJ1-6, with 9 bases aligning to TRBD1. The CDR3 loop spans 14 amino acids. V lost 5 bases, J lost 8 bases, and 4 bases stayed unmatched. The CDR3 loop reads CASSRQGVDSPLHF. CDR3 nucleotides: TGTGCCAGCAGTCGACAGGGGGTAGATTCACCCCTCCACTTT.

Ten or more counts support this clonotype. The chain links TRBV5-6 to TRBJ1-2, with D possibly TRBD1 on 6 matching bases. The germline V gene encodes CDR1 SGHDT and CDR2 YYEEEE. With 0 bases removed from V and 7 bases from J, the gap between germline ends came to 7 bases. The CDR3 is 12 amino acids. Written as DNA, the CDR3 is TGTGCCAGCAGCTTGGGACAGGTTGGCTACACCTTC. Translating it yields CASSLGQVGYTF.

This clonotype was seen a few times. The chain joins TRBV10-3 to TRBJ1-4; TRBD1 is a possible D gene (5 bases). V dropped 10 bases and J dropped 5 bases, with 14 bases sitting between them. This CDR3 comprises 13 residues. Germline CDR1 reads ENHRY; CDR2 reads SYGVKD. The CDR3 loop reads CATTRDLNEKLFF. The DNA for the CDR3 is TGTGCCACCACCCGGGACTTGAATGAAAAACTGTTTTTT.

The gene calls are TRBV7-8 and TRBJ1-1; D is unclear. The CDR3 is 12 residues long. Germline loops: CDR1 SGHVS, CDR2 FQNEAQ. V was trimmed by 4 bases and J by 3 bases, leaving 6 bases between them. The CDR3 spells CASSWFYTEAFF. The CDR3 DNA reads as TGTGCCAGCAGCTGGTTTTACACTGAAGCTTTCTTT.

This clonotype occurred once. The rearrangement uses TRBV7-2 and TRBJ1-5; D remains unclear. From germline, CDR1 is SGHTA and CDR2 FQGNSA. Trimming took off 2 bases at V and 1 base at J, with 15 bases between the two ends. This CDR3 contains 17 residues. As DNA, the CDR3 is TGTGCCAGCAGCTTAACCCCGGGCGACGTGAGCAATCAGCCCCAGCATTTT. Its translation: CASSLTPGDVSNQPQHF.

This clonotype occurred once. The V and J genes are TRBV7-9 and TRBJ1-2; TRBD1 might be the D (5 bases). This CDR3 is built from 15 residues. Germline CDR1 and CDR2: SEHNR and FQNEAQ (reference sequence). V lost 5 bases to trimming and J lost 2 bases, with 15 bases between them. In DNA form, the CDR3 reads TGTGCCAGCAGCCCCCTTCGGGCAGGGAACTATGGCTACACCTTC. Translation gives CASSPLRAGNYGYTF.

The rearrangement uses TRBV10-3 and TRBJ1-2, with D perhaps matching TRBD1 (6 bases). The V gene's germline CDR1 is ENHRY and CDR2 SYGVKD. Trimming removed 7 bases from V and 8 bases from J, with 20 bases in between. This CDR3 has 14 amino acids. CDR3 DNA: TGTGCCATCACCCAGTACAGGGTGAACTTAGGCTACACCTTC. It is translated as CAITQYRVNLGYTF.

This clonotype occurred a few times. This chain links TRBV5-6 with TRBJ2-7, with TRBD2 identical over 11 bases. This CDR3 is built from 18 residues. Germline CDR1 SGHDT, CDR2 YYEEEE. V lost 4 bases and J lost 3; bases outside the gene matches: 15. The CDR3 is CASSLAGGILYGGYEQYF. DNA for the CDR3: TGTGCCAGCAGCCTAGCGGGAGGAATACTCTACGGGGGCTACGAGCAGTACTTC. The complete variable domain, with remaining parts taken from reference TRBV5-6 and TRBJ2-7, reads DAGVTQSPTHLIKTRGQQVTLRCSPKSGHDTVSWYQQALGQGPQFIFQYYEEEERQRGNFPDRFSGHQFPNYSSELNVNALLLGDSALYLCASSLAGGILYGGYEQYFGPGTRLTVT.

The CDR3 DNA is TGTGCCAGCAGCTCCCTTGACAGGGTGTGGCAGTACTTC. It translates to CASSSLDRVWQYF. V is TRBV7-2 and J is TRBJ2-7, with 7 bases that match TRBD1. The CDR3 is made up of 13 amino acids. With V trimmed by 4 bases and J by 9 bases, 9 bases remained unmatched. Germline V gene sequence: CDR1 SGHTA, CDR2 FQGNSA.

Points on this clonotype: Since a much larger clone is just one base distant, this may be a read error. The genes are TRBV7-9 and TRBJ1-2; D remains unclear. The CDR3 is 12 amino acids. CDR1 and CDR2 (germline): SEHNR, FQNEAQ (reference sequence). The V gene lost 7 bases and the J gene lost 4 bases, with 10 bases spanning the gap. CDR3 coding DNA: TGTGCCAGCAAATCAGAGACCTATGGCTACACCTTC. Its protein product is CASKSETYGYTF.

The chain has TRBV7-2 and TRBJ1-2; no reliable D call. With 5 bases removed from V and 5 bases from J, the gap between germline ends came to 12 bases. The CDR3 consists of 13 residues. CDR1 SGHTA and CDR2 FQGNSA come from the germline V gene. Here the CDR3 DNA reads TGTGCCAGCAGCGAGGGAGGGATGTATGGCTACACCTTC. Translated: CASSEGGMYGYTF.

This chain links TRBV5-6 with TRBJ1-2, with TRBD1 identical over 7 bases. This CDR3 contains 11 residues. Germline V gives CDR1 SGHDT, CDR2 YYEEEE. V shed 3 bases and J 12 bases; nucleotides not matched to a gene: 5. The CDR3 protein is CASSWGTANTF. In DNA, the CDR3 is TGTGCCAGCAGCTGGGGGACAGCGAACACCTTC. Complete variable domain (other parts from reference TRBV5-6 and TRBJ1-2): DAGVTQSPTHLIKTRGQQVTLRCSPKSGHDTVSWYQQALGQGPQFIFQYYEEEERQRGNFPDRFSGHQFPNYSSELNVNALLLGDSALYLCASSWGTANTFGSGTRLTVV.

This clonotype has just a few counts. The rearrangement joins TRBV20-1 to TRBJ2-7; D possibly uses TRBD1 or TRBD2 (5 bases each). V lost 3 bases and J lost 0, with 12 bases in between. Per germline, CDR1 DFQATT and CDR2 SNEGSKA (reference sequence). The CDR3 has 14 residues. The CDR3 here is CSASGAHSSYEQYF. The CDR3 bases are TGCAGTGCTAGCGGGGCGCACAGCTCCTACGAGCAGTACTTC.

This clonotype was seen a few times. The gene calls are TRBV7-6 and TRBJ1-6, with no clear D. Trimming stripped 1 base from V and 6 bases from J, with 10 bases between. The CDR3 spans 15 residues. Germline values: CDR1 SGHVS, CDR2 FNYEAQ. The CDR3 DNA reads TGTGCCAGCAGCTTAGTTCCGGGCTTTAATTCACCCCTCCACTTT. It is translated as CASSLVPGFNSPLHF.

Regarding this clonotype: Its ends do not fully match the called genes, so a read error is possible. The chain links TRBV19 to TRBJ2-2, with D tentatively TRBD2 (5 bases). Germline CDR1 and CDR2: LNHDA and SQIVND (reference sequence). This CDR3 spans 15 amino acids. CDR3 sequence (DNA): TGTGCCAGTAGTATTAGCAGACTGAACACCGGGGAGCTGTCTTGG. Translating gives CASSISRLNTGELSW.